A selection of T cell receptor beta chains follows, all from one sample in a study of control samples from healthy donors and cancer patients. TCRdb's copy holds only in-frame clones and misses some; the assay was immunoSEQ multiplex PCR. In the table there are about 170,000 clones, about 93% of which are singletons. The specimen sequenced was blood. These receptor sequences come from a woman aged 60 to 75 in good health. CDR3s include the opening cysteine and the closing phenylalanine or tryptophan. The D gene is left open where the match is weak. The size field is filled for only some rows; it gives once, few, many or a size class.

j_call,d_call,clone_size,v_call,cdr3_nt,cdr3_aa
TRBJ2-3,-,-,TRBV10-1,TGCGCCAGCAGTGAGGCCCCTCATAGGGGGGGTGAGCCTACGCAGTATTTT,CASSEAPHRGGEPTQYF
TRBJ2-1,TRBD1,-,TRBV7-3,TGTGCCAGCAGCCTCGGACAGGGCCGGGAGCAGTTCTTC,CASSLGQGREQFF
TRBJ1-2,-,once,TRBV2,TGTGCCAGCAGTTTCGGGGCTAACTATGGCTACACCTTC,CASSFGANYGYTF
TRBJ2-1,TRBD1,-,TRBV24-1,TGTGCCACCAGCAATACCGGGACAGGGGGTAATGAGCAGTTCTTC,CATSNTGTGGNEQFF
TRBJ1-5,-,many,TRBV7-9,TGTGCCAGCAGCTTCGGGTTTACGGGACAATATAGCAATCAGCCCCAGCATTTT,CASSFGFTGQYSNQPQHF
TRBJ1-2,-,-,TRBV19,TGTGCCAGTAGTTTAGTAACCTCTAACTATGGCTACACCTTC,CASSLVTSNYGYTF
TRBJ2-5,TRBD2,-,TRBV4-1,TGCGCCAGCAGCCATGTACCTAGCGGTCAAGAGACCCAGTACTTC,CASSHVPSGQETQYF
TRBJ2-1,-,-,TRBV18,TGTGCCAGCTCACCACCGGGGAACAATGAGCAGTTCTTC,CASSPPGNNEQFF
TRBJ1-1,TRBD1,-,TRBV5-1,TGCGCCAGCAGCAGGGACAGTATGAACACTGAAGCTTTCTTT,CASSRDSMNTEAFF
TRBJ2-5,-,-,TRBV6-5,TGTGCCAGCAGTTACTCTTGGACGGGGTTACAAGAGACCCAGTACTTC,CASSYSWTGLQETQYF
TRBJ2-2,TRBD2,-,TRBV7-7,TGTGCCAGCAGCTTGGCTATAACTAGCGGGGGACACACCGGGGAGCTGTTTTTT,CASSLAITSGGHTGELFF
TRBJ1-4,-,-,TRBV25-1,TGTGCCAGCAGTGAATTGGGGACAAGCTTGGAAAAACTGTTTTTT,CASSELGTSLEKLFF
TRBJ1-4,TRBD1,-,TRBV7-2,TGTGCCAGCAGCTTAGACGGAGGGGGCAATGAAAAACTGTTTTTT,CASSLDGGGNEKLFF
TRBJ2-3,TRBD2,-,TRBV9,TGTGCCAGCAGCGTCGGAGCGGGGGACACAGATACGCAGTATTTT,CASSVGAGDTDTQYF
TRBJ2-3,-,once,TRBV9,TGTGCCAGCAGCCCCAGCTTGAGGGCAGATACGCAGTATTTT,CASSPSLRADTQYF
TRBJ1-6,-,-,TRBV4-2,TGTGCCAGCAGCCAAGATGAGGCAGGGGTGGGTTCCACCCTCCACTTT,CASSQDEAGVGSTLHF
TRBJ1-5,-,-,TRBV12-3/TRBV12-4,TGTGCCAGCAGTCCTTTGGGTCAGCCCCAGCATTTT,CASSPLGQPQHF
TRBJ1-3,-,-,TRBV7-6,TGTGCCAGCAGCTTAGGCGCCCCGGGGGCTGGAAACACCATATATTTT,CASSLGAPGAGNTIYF
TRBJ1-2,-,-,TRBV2,TGTGCCAGCAGTGAATCCTATGGCTACACCTTC,CASSESYGYTF
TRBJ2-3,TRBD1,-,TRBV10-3,TGTGCCATCGGACAGGGGTTTGGCACAGATACGCAGTATTTT,CAIGQGFGTDTQYF
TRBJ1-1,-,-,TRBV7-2,TGTGCCAGCAGCTTAGATGCAGGGGTCACTGAAGCTTTCTTT,CASSLDAGVTEAFF
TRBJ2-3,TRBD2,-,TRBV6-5,TGTGCCAGCAGTTACTTTGGGACTAGCGGCACAGATACGCAGTATTTT,CASSYFGTSGTDTQYF
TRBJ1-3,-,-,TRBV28,TGTGCCAGCAGTTTGCCCGAAAGCTCTGGAAACACCATATATTTT,CASSLPESSGNTIYF
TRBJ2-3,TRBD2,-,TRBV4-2,TGTGCCAGCAGCCAAGATTCCTTAGCGGGGACGCAGTATTTT,CASSQDSLAGTQYF
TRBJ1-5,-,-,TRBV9,TGTGCCAGCAGCGTAGATACGGGTTCTGGGCGTATACAGCCCCAGCATTTT,CASSVDTGSGRIQPQHF
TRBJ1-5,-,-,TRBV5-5,TGTGCCAGCAGCTTGGCTATAGGGAGTGGCAATCAGCCCCAGCATTTT,CASSLAIGSGNQPQHF
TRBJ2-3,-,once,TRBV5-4,TGTGCCAGCACCCCCGCCGGGGCGGATACGCAGTATTTT,CASTPAGADTQYF
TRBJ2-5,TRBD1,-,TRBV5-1,TGCGCCAGCAGCTTAGGACAGGGTCGGCAAGAGACCCAGTACTTC,CASSLGQGRQETQYF
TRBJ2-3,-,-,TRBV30,TGTGCCTGGAGTACCACAGATACGCAGTATTTT,CAWSTTDTQYF
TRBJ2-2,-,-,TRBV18,TGTGCCAGCTCACCTCAGGTGATACGACCGAACACCGGGGAGCTGTTTTTT,CASSPQVIRPNTGELFF